These 28 T cell receptor beta chains share one sample of origin, sequenced in a study of Tregs in tolerant kidney transplant recipients. The data were produced by immunoSEQ multiplex PCR, yet TCRdb's version contains in-frame clones alone and is incomplete. This table holds 110,000 or so clones, approximately 90% found once. Sequencing was done on a sample of CD4+ T cells from blood. These receptors all stem from a human donor in good health.

The chain links TRBV7-3 to TRBJ2-7; D tentatively reads TRBD1 or TRBD2 (5 bases each). This CDR3 region has 15 residues. V was pared by 2 bases and J by 5 bases, with 16 bases between. The germline CDR1 and CDR2 sequences are SGHTA and FQGTGA. As DNA, the CDR3 is TGTGCCAGCAGCTTATCCGCAGGGACCCCTCACGAGCAGTACTTC. It codes for CASSLSAGTPHEQYF.

The chain is built from TRBV14 and TRBJ1-1; no firm D call. The V and J ends lost 0 bases and 6 bases respectively, with 8 bases between them. Looked up from germline, CDR1 is SGHDN and CDR2 is FVKESK. The CDR3 spans 13 residues. CDR3 sequence: CASSQDRSSEAFF. The CDR3 nucleotides read TGTGCCAGCAGCCAAGACAGGAGTTCTGAAGCTTTCTTT.

This rearrangement joins TRBV19 to TRBJ2-7, with D possibly matching TRBD2 (6 bases). V was shortened by 4 bases and J by 1 base, with 20 bases between the two germline ends. The CDR3 is 17 amino acids. Germline V gene sequence: CDR1 LNHDA, CDR2 SQIVND (reference sequence). The CDR3 protein is CASSTAWGDRTSYEQYF. The CDR3 region has the DNA TGTGCCAGTAGTACCGCATGGGGGGACCGCACTTCCTACGAGCAGTACTTC. Drawing the rest from reference TRBV19 and TRBJ2-7, the complete variable domain is DGGITQSPKYLFRKEGQNVTLSCEQNLNHDAMYWYRQDPGQGLRLIYYSQIVNDFQKGDIAEGYSVSREKKESFPLTVTSAQKNPTAFYLCASSTAWGDRTSYEQYFGPGTRLTVT.

V is TRBV9 and J is TRBJ1-3; 8 nucleotides align to TRBD1. This CDR3 comprises 17 residues. V shed 0 bases, J shed 2 bases, and the junction held 7 bases outside the gene matches. Germline V CDR1 and CDR2: SGDLS, YYNGEE. Here the CDR3 reads CASSVVPTGGTGNTIYF. The CDR3 DNA sequence: TGTGCCAGCAGCGTAGTCCCTACAGGGGGTACTGGAAACACCATATATTTT.

The chain carries TRBV5-1 and TRBJ2-7; 10 bases agree with TRBD2. V dropped 9 bases and J dropped 2; count of bases not matched to a gene: 14. Germline loops: CDR1 SGHRS, CDR2 YFSETQ. The CDR3 spans 16 residues. As DNA, the CDR3 is TGCGCCATCACCCTTAGCGCTAGCGGGAGTGCCTACGAGCAGTACTTC. Translation: CAITLSASGSAYEQYF. Full variable domain (outside the CDR3, taken from reference TRBV5-1 and TRBJ2-7): KAGVTQTPRYLIKTRGQQVTLSCSPISGHRSVSWYQQTPGQGLQFLFEYFSETQRNKGNFPGRFSGRQFSNSRSEMNVSTLELGDSALYLCAITLSASGSAYEQYFGPGTRLTVT.

The CDR3 region is CASSLVGIRTDTQYF. The DNA of the CDR3 is TGCGCCAGCAGCTTGGTGGGGATACGCACAGATACGCAGTATTTT. This chain links TRBV5-1 with TRBJ2-3; D ambiguous. The germline V and J ends were trimmed by 0 bases and 1 base, with 9 bases remaining between them. From germline, CDR1 is SGHRS and CDR2 YFSETQ. This CDR3 spans 15 amino acids.

The chain employs TRBV4-1 and TRBJ2-1, with TRBD2 matching 10 bases. Germline V gene lookup returns CDR1 MGHRA and CDR2 YSYEKL. The CDR3 contains 15 residues. The V and J ends lost 3 bases and 4 bases, in that order; junction bases with no gene match: 3. The CDR3 DNA is TGCGCCAGCAGCCAGAGCGGGAGGGCTTACAATGAGCAGTTCTTC. It yields the protein CASSQSGRAYNEQFF.

V is TRBV2 and J is TRBJ1-3; 8 nucleotides match TRBD1. In germline, CDR1 is SNHLY, CDR2 FYNNEI. The J segment lost 7 bases and the V segment lost 7 bases, leaving 6 bases of the junction unmatched. This CDR3 has 13 amino acids. The CDR3 loop is CASKGTGANTIYF. CDR3 sequence (DNA): TGTGCCAGCAAAGGGACAGGAGCGAACACCATATATTTT. The whole variable domain, filled in from reference TRBV2 and TRBJ1-3, reads EPEVTQTPSHQVTQMGQEVILRCVPISNHLYFYWYRQILGQKVEFLVSFYNNEISEKSEIFDDQFSVERPDGSNFTLKIRSTKLEDSAMYFCASKGTGANTIYFGEGSWLTVV.

The chain has TRBV2 and TRBJ2-5; D is unclear. The CDR3 is 14 residues long. Germline lookup yields CDR1 SNHLY and CDR2 FYNNEI. Trimming pared 8 bases from V and 0 bases from J, leaving 13 bases between. CDR3 DNA: TGTGCCAGCTTCGAGCGAAAGTACCAAGAGACCCAGTACTTC. Translation gives CASFERKYQETQYF.

This clone appeared a single time. V is TRBV7-6 and J is TRBJ2-5, with D perhaps matching TRBD1 (6 bases). Deletions cut 5 bases from V and 5 bases from J, with 12 bases between. The CDR3 covers 13 residues. The germline V gene has CDR1 SGHVS and CDR2 FNYEAQ. The chain's CDR3 is CASSTGWGETQYF. The CDR3 DNA is TGTGCCAGCAGCACAGGGTGGGGGGAGACCCAGTACTTC.

The V and J genes are TRBV6-6 and TRBJ1-2; D gene unclear. Germline V gives CDR1 MNHNY, CDR2 SVGAGI (reference sequence). V was trimmed by 2 bases and J by 6 bases, leaving 1 base between them. The CDR3 totals 10 residues. The CDR3 nucleotides read TGTGCCAGCAGTTACGATGGCTACACCTTC. This sequence encodes CASSYDGYTF.

This chain joins TRBV2 and TRBJ1-2, with 7 bases fitting TRBD1. The germline gives CDR1 SNHLY, CDR2 FYNNEI. J lost 4 bases, V lost 7 bases, and 6 bases had no gene match. The CDR3 has 13 amino acids. The CDR3 DNA reads as TGTGCCAGCATTCTGGACAGGAGCTATGGCTACACCTTC. Translating it yields CASILDRSYGYTF. The full variable domain, rest sourced from reference TRBV2 and TRBJ1-2, is EPEVTQTPSHQVTQMGQEVILRCVPISNHLYFYWYRQILGQKVEFLVSFYNNEISEKSEIFDDQFSVERPDGSNFTLKIRSTKLEDSAMYFCASILDRSYGYTFGSGTRLTVV.

This clone is a singleton in its sample. The chain combines TRBV9 with TRBJ1-2, with TRBD1 as a possible D gene (6 bases). From germline, CDR1 is SGDLS and CDR2 YYNGEE. Trimming removed 3 bases at V and 4 bases at J, with 13 bases between. The CDR3 loop spans 14 amino acids. CDR3 bases: TGTGCCAGCAGCGAGGGGGGAGTACCCTATGGCTACACCTTC. Translating it yields CASSEGGVPYGYTF.

This clone was observed a handful of times. The chain is built from TRBV18 and TRBJ2-2; 7 nucleotides line up with TRBD1. Germline loops: CDR1 KGHSH, CDR2 LQKENI. The CDR3 is 17 amino acids. Germline trimming cut 3 bases from V and 2 bases from J; bases unmatched to any gene: 9. CDR3 residues: CASSPGTGTDNTGELFF. The CDR3 bases are TGTGCCAGCTCACCGGGTACCGGGACAGATAACACCGGGGAGCTGTTTTTT. The full variable domain, with the rest looked up from reference TRBV18 and TRBJ2-2, is NAGVMQNPRHLVRRRGQEARLRCSPMKGHSHVYWYRQLPEEGLKFMVYLQKENIIDESGMPKERFSAEFPKEGPSILRIQQVVRGDSAAYFCASSPGTGTDNTGELFFGEGSRLTVL.

The chain uses TRBV7-3 and TRBJ1-6; the D gene is possibly TRBD1 (6 bases). Trimming cost V 0 bases and J 7 bases, with 10 bases left between them. The length of the CDR3 is 15 residues. Germline V gives CDR1 SGHTA, CDR2 FQGTGA. The CDR3 DNA follows: TGTGCCAGCAGCTTAACGCCAGGGGTAAATTCACCCCTCCACTTT. It translates to CASSLTPGVNSPLHF.

The gene calls are TRBV5-6 and TRBJ2-2; the match to TRBD2 covers 13 bases. The CDR3 is made up of 18 amino acids. After removal of 0 bases from V and 4 bases from J, the junction contained 6 bases not matched to a gene. CDR1 is SGHDT, CDR2 YYEEEE, per germline. CDR3 protein: CASSLATTSGRTTGELFF. In DNA form, the CDR3 reads TGTGCCAGCAGCTTGGCCACGACTAGCGGGAGGACCACCGGGGAGCTGTTTTTT.

CDR3 in DNA: TGTGCCAGCAGTGCCACCGACAGGGGAATGAGTGAAAAACTGTTTTTT. Encoded protein: CASSATDRGMSEKLFF. This chain joins TRBV2 and TRBJ1-4; TRBD1 aligns across 8 bases. V shed 4 bases, J shed 7 bases, and the junction held 11 bases outside the gene matches. The CDR3 consists of 16 residues. Germline-derived CDR1 and CDR2 are SNHLY and FYNNEI.

V and J are TRBV25-1 and TRBJ1-1; D perhaps matches TRBD1 (6 bases). Germline CDR1 reads MGHDK; CDR2 reads SYGVNS. The CDR3 spans 15 residues. The V end lost 1 base, the J end lost 1 base, and 10 bases lay between the germline ends. This CDR3 reads CASSEWGGGNTEAFF. CDR3 nucleotide sequence: TGTGCCAGCAGTGAATGGGGGGGCGGGAACACTGAAGCTTTCTTT.

This chain uses TRBV25-1 with TRBJ2-3; D remains ambiguous. This CDR3 is built from 14 residues. CDR1 is MGHDK, CDR2 SYGVNS, per germline. Trimming shortened V by 7 bases and J by 0 bases, and 11 bases separated the two germline ends. The CDR3: CASTPLLSTDTQYF. CDR3 sequence (DNA): TGTGCCAGCACCCCATTATTGAGCACAGATACGCAGTATTTT. The entire variable domain, with the rest obtained from reference TRBV25-1 and TRBJ2-3, is as follows: EADIYQTPRYLVIGTGKKITLECSQTMGHDKMYWYQQDPGMELHLIHYSYGVNSTEKGDLSSESTVSRIRTEHFPLTLESARPSHTSQYLCASTPLLSTDTQYFGPGTRLTVL.

The V gene is TRBV27, the J gene TRBJ2-7; 8 bases match TRBD2. Germline V lookup: CDR1 MNHEY, CDR2 SMNVEV (reference sequence). V lost 8 bases, J lost 4 bases, and 10 bases stayed unmatched. The CDR3 runs 14 residues. Here the CDR3 DNA reads TGTGCCAGCCAAACCGGGGGGGGCAGATACGAGCAGTACTTC. It is translated as CASQTGGGRYEQYF.

The chain is built from TRBV29-1 and TRBJ2-2; no definite D call. CDR1 is SQVTM and CDR2 is ANQGSEA in the germline V gene. V dropped 2 bases and J dropped 3 bases, with 4 bases sitting between them. The CDR3 has 12 residues. The CDR3 region has the DNA TGCAGCGTTGAATCCGACACCGGGGAGCTGTTTTTT. Amino acid sequence: CSVESDTGELFF.

This rearrangement joins TRBV2 to TRBJ2-5; no firm D call. V dropped 3 bases and J dropped 4 bases, with 12 bases sitting between them. Germline V gives CDR1 SNHLY, CDR2 FYNNEI. This CDR3 region has 14 residues. As DNA, the CDR3 is TGTGCCAGCAGTGATAACCTGTGGGGAGAGACCCAGTACTTC. Residues: CASSDNLWGETQYF.

V usage is TRBV5-1 and J usage is TRBJ1-5, with 7 bases matching TRBD1. CDR3 length: 13 amino acids. Trimming took 4 bases from V and 5 from J; bases not matched to a gene: 3. Germline V gene lookup returns CDR1 SGHRS and CDR2 YFSETQ. The CDR3 coding sequence is TGCGCCAGCAGCATTGACAGGGATCAGCCCCAGCATTTT. Protein: CASSIDRDQPQHF.

This clone was detected once. The J gene is TRBJ1-1, the V gene TRBV19, with TRBD1 as a possible D gene (6 bases). With 1 base removed from V and 0 bases from J, the gap between germline ends came to 12 bases. This CDR3 is 16 amino acids long. Germline lookup yields CDR1 LNHDA and CDR2 SQIVND (reference sequence). The CDR3 DNA is TGTGCCAGTAGTATAGGGGGCAGGGGAATGAACACTGAAGCTTTCTTT. As protein: CASSIGGRGMNTEAFF.

The rearrangement links TRBV23-1 to TRBJ2-3, with D possibly being TRBD1 or TRBD2 (5 bases each). TRBV23-1 is assigned to the ORF class and has an uncertain function. The CDR3 has 15 residues. V lost 0 bases and J 3 bases, leaving 10 bases between the germline ends. The CDR3 nucleotides are TGCGCCAGCAGTCAATCCAGGGAGTTTACAGATACGCAGTATTTT. Its translation: CASSQSREFTDTQYF.

The chain carries TRBV5-6 and TRBJ2-3; TRBD1 might be the D (6 bases). Trimming pared 1 base from V and 4 bases from J, leaving 7 bases between. Germline values: CDR1 SGHDT, CDR2 YYEEEE. This CDR3 contains 13 residues. The CDR3 protein is CASSLKGADTQYF. For the CDR3, the DNA is TGTGCCAGCAGCTTGAAGGGGGCAGATACGCAGTATTTT.

The chain is built from TRBV10-3 and TRBJ2-4; D may be TRBD1 (5 bases). Germline lookup yields CDR1 ENHRY and CDR2 SYGVKD. The CDR3 extends over 16 amino acids. V was clipped by 6 bases and J by 1 base, with 16 bases between them. The CDR3 protein is CAISAQELVAKNIQYF. The CDR3 DNA sequence: TGTGCCATCAGCGCACAGGAGCTTGTCGCCAAAAACATTCAGTACTTC.

The chain links TRBV30 to TRBJ2-7, with no clear D. Per germline, CDR1 GTSNPN and CDR2 SVGIG (reference sequence). V gave up 0 bases and J gave up 6 bases, with 9 bases separating them. The CDR3 has 12 amino acids. CDR3 in DNA: TGTGCCTGGAGTGTACGGTCCGGCGAGCAGTACTTC. The encoded protein is CAWSVRSGEQYF.